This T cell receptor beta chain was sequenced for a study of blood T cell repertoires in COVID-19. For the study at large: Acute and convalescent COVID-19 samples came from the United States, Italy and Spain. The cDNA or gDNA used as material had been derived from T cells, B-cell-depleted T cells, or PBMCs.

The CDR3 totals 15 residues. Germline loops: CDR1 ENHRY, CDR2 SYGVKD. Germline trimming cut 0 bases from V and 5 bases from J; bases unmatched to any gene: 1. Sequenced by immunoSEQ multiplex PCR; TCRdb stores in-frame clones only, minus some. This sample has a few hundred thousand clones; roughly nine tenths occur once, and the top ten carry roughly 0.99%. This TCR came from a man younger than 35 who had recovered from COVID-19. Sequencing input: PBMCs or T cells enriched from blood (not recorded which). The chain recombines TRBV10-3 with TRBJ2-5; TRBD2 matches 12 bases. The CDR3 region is CAISESGLAGETQYF. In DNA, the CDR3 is TGTGCCATCAGTGAGTCGGGACTAGCGGGCGAGACCCAGTACTTC.